A selection of T cell receptor beta chains follows, all from one sample in a study of blood T cell repertoires in COVID-19. Profiled with immunoSEQ multiplex PCR; TCRdb holds only in-frame clones, not every one. Seen here are fewer than 650,000 clones, 85% to 90% observed once, and the top ten hold about 8%. Material: peripheral blood. The receptors derive from a woman aged 50 to 65 with COVID-19, enrolled during active disease. Each CDR3 is given with its conserved first and last residue. D genes are given only for firm matches. Not every row has a clone size; where given, it reads once, few, many or a size class.

clone_size d_call j_call v_call cdr3_aa cdr3_nt
- TRBD2 TRBJ2-3 TRBV19 CASSIGGDTQYF TGTGCCAGTAGTATCGGGGGGGATACGCAGTATTTT
- TRBD2 TRBJ2-5 TRBV3-1/TRBV3-2 CASSQEAGEETQYF TGTGCCAGCAGCCAAGAGGCGGGGGAAGAGACCCAGTACTTC
- - TRBJ2-2 TRBV28 CASSLRQHTGELFF TGTGCCAGCAGTTTAAGACAGCACACCGGGGAGCTGTTTTTT
once - TRBJ1-1 TRBV18 CASSPLEGNTEAFF TGTGCCAGCTCACCATTGGAGGGGAACACTGAAGCTTTCTTT
- - TRBJ1-5 TRBV21-1 CASSKANPGFNQPQHF TGTGCCAGCAGCAAAGCAAACCCAGGCTTTAATCAGCCCCAGCATTTT
once - TRBJ1-1 TRBV29-1 CSVSEGGSTEAFF TGCAGCGTGTCCGAGGGAGGTAGCACTGAAGCTTTCTTT
once - TRBJ1-4 TRBV12-3/TRBV12-4 CASMPGMGEKLFF TGTGCCAGCATGCCAGGGATGGGGGAAAAACTGTTTTTT
- TRBD2 TRBJ2-7 TRBV12-3/TRBV12-4 CASSLRGSNEQYF TGTGCCAGCAGTTTGCGGGGGTCCAACGAGCAGTACTTC
- TRBD1 TRBJ1-2 TRBV11-2 CASSSNRGRFGGYTF TGTGCCAGCAGCAGCAACAGGGGGCGTTTTGGGGGCTACACCTTC
- TRBD1 TRBJ1-1 TRBV10-3 CATQGDRGINTEAFF TGTGCCACCCAGGGGGACAGGGGAATCAACACTGAAGCTTTCTTT
- - TRBJ1-1 TRBV11-2 CASSLGQTNTEAFF TGTGCCAGCAGCTTGGGACAAACGAACACTGAAGCTTTCTTT